A single sample gave rise to the 18 T cell receptor beta chains below, sequenced in a study of response to subunit inactivated influenza vaccine. Via MiXCR, TCRdb re-called the RT-PCR reads, giving one row per CDR3 protein. The data hold around 200,000 distinct CDR3 sequences, with about 10% observed a single time. This specimen consisted of non-naive T cells sorted from PBMCs, obtained on the day of vaccination. These receptors came from a man in his fifties or sixties who received an inactivated influenza vaccine.

This clonotype came up many times. The chain couples TRBV7-8 to TRBJ1-4; 10 bases map to TRBD1. This CDR3 spans 15 amino acids. With V trimmed by 5 bases and J by 4 bases, 4 bases remained unmatched. CDR1 and CDR2 (germline): SGHVS, FQNEAQ. The CDR3 loop is CASSKGTGVNEKLFF. In nucleotides, the CDR3 is TGTGCCAGCAGCAAAGGGACAGGGGTTAATGAAAAACTGTTTTTT. The whole variable domain, filled in from reference TRBV7-8 and TRBJ1-4, reads GAGVSQSPRYKVAKRGQDVALRCDPISGHVSLFWYQQALGQGPEFLTYFQNEAQLDKSGLPSDRFFAERPEGSVSTLKIQRTQQEDSAVYLCASSKGTGVNEKLFFGSGTQLSVL.

This clonotype has a count of ten or more. This rearrangement joins TRBV5-1 to TRBJ2-1; 10 bases line up with TRBD1. The V segment lost 1 base and the J segment 9 bases; nucleotides outside the gene matches: 7. From germline, CDR1 is SGHRS and CDR2 YFSETQ. The CDR3 sequence is 15 residues long. Here the CDR3 DNA reads TGCGCCAGCAGCTTGTTTGGGACAGGGGATAGTGAGCAGTTCTTC. Its translation is CASSLFGTGDSEQFF.

The gene calls are TRBV2 and TRBJ1-2; D remains ambiguous. The CDR3 contains 14 residues. The V end lost 4 bases, the J end lost 0 bases, and 9 bases lay between the germline ends. Germline V CDR1 and CDR2: SNHLY, FYNNEI. The CDR3: CASSASTTNYGYTF. The CDR3 bases are TGTGCCAGCAGTGCGTCCACGACTAACTATGGCTACACCTTC.

This sequence joins TRBV3-1 and TRBJ2-5; 14 bases match TRBD2. Germline V gene sequence: CDR1 LGHDT, CDR2 YNNKEL (reference sequence). The ends lost 0 bases at V and 4 bases at J; junction bases unmatched: 13. CDR3 length: 20 residues. The CDR3 sequence: CASSQEGGTSGSRPLETQYF. CDR3 sequence (DNA): TGTGCCAGCAGCCAAGAAGGGGGGACTAGCGGGAGTCGCCCACTAGAGACCCAGTACTTC.

At least ten counts were recorded for this clonotype. J is TRBJ1-4 and V is TRBV15; D not resolved. Germline V gene data show CDR1 as LNHNV and CDR2 as YYDKDF (reference sequence). V shed 0 bases and J shed 3 bases, with 11 bases lying between them. The CDR3 totals 16 residues. Written as DNA, the CDR3 is TGTGCCACCAGCAGAGATCGAGTCGGACCTAATGAAAAACTGTTTTTT. Translation: CATSRDRVGPNEKLFF.

V is TRBV28 and J is TRBJ1-5; D is possibly TRBD1 (6 bases). CDR3 length equals 14 residues. The germline CDR1 and CDR2 sequences are MDHEN and SYDVKM. The ends were cut back, 5 bases at V and 7 bases at J, with 15 bases in the middle. This CDR3 is CASSPRQEEQPQHF. The CDR3 DNA is TGTGCCAGCAGTCCCCGACAGGAGGAGCAGCCCCAGCATTTT.

The chain carries TRBV19 and TRBJ2-7, with 7 positions matching TRBD1. The CDR3 spans 14 residues. Per the germline V gene, CDR1 is LNHDA and CDR2 is SQIVND (reference sequence). V shed 5 bases and J 2 bases; nucleotides not matched to a gene: 6. CDR3 DNA sequence: TGTGCCAGTAGTGCCGGACAGGATACCTACGAGCAGTACTTC. Protein product: CASSAGQDTYEQYF.

J is TRBJ1-6 and V is TRBV5-1; D remains ambiguous. CDR3 length: 16 amino acids. Trimming removed 4 bases at V and 9 bases at J, with 20 bases between. Germline V gene lookup returns CDR1 SGHRS and CDR2 YFSETQ. CDR3 DNA: TGCGCCAGCAGCCGAGAAAGAGTAGGGCCCGGTTCACCCCTCCACTTT. This encodes CASSRERVGPGSPLHF.

This clonotype was recorded at least ten times. The chain employs TRBV12-3 or TRBV12-4 and TRBJ1-5; D is unresolved. The CDR3 has 13 residues. The V gene lost 1 base and the J gene lost 8 bases, with 9 bases spanning the gap. CDR3 residues: CASSLGAVEPQHF. The CDR3 nucleotides are TGTGCCAGCAGTTTAGGGGCGGTGGAGCCCCAGCATTTT.

This clonotype was seen ten or more times. The chain recombines TRBV6-2 or TRBV6-3 with TRBJ2-1; tentative D call: TRBD2 (7 bases). There are 18 residues in the CDR3. The V gene lost 7 bases and the J gene lost 0 bases, with 22 bases spanning the gap. CDR1 and CDR2 from the germline V gene are MNHEY and SVGEGT. CDR3 coding DNA: TGTGCCAGCATCGGTTCGGGGGGCCGTCCAAGCTCCTACAATGAGCAGTTCTTC. Its protein product is CASIGSGGRPSSYNEQFF.

This clonotype was observed once. This chain uses TRBV28 with TRBJ2-7; 9 bases match TRBD2. The trim removed 3 bases at V and 2 bases at J, leaving 5 bases unmatched. CDR1 and CDR2 (germline): MDHEN, SYDVKM. The CDR3 runs 15 residues. The CDR3 sequence: CASSFWQRGAYEQYF. The CDR3 bases are TGTGCCAGCAGTTTTTGGCAGCGGGGGGCCTACGAGCAGTACTTC. The complete variable domain, with remaining parts taken from reference TRBV28 and TRBJ2-7, reads DVKVTQSSRYLVKRTGEKVFLECVQDMDHENMFWYRQDPGLGLRLIYFSYDVKMKEKGDIPEGYSVSREKKERFSLILESASTNQTSMYLCASSFWQRGAYEQYFGPGTRLTVT.

The gene calls are TRBV5-6 and TRBJ2-5; 8 bases map to TRBD2. There are 16 residues in the CDR3. Germline V gene sequence: CDR1 SGHDT, CDR2 YYEEEE. With V trimmed by 4 bases and J by 2 bases, 10 bases remained unmatched. For the CDR3, the DNA is TGTGCCAGCAGCCCCTACTGGCGGGGGGATCAAGAGACCCAGTACTTC. Amino acid sequence: CASSPYWRGDQETQYF. The full variable domain, in which reference TRBV5-6 and TRBJ2-5 provide the parts outside the CDR3, is DAGVTQSPTHLIKTRGQQVTLRCSPKSGHDTVSWYQQALGQGPQFIFQYYEEEERQRGNFPDRFSGHQFPNYSSELNVNALLLGDSALYLCASSPYWRGDQETQYFGPGTRLLVL.

There are many counts of this clonotype. The chain carries TRBV7-2 and TRBJ2-5; D is perhaps TRBD1 (6 bases). The V end was cut by 1 base, the J end by 9 bases, with 6 bases between. There are 11 residues in the CDR3. CDR1 is SGHTA and CDR2 is FQGNSA in the germline V gene. The CDR3 here is CASSLEGAQYF. The DNA for the CDR3 is TGTGCCAGCAGCTTAGAGGGGGCCCAGTACTTC. The entire variable domain, with the rest obtained from reference TRBV7-2 and TRBJ2-5, is as follows: GAGVSQSPSNKVTEKGKDVELRCDPISGHTALYWYRQSLGQGLEFLIYFQGNSAPDKSGLPSDRFSAERTGGSVSTLTIQRTQQEDSAVYLCASSLEGAQYFGPGTRLLVL.

The chain has TRBV20-1 and TRBJ2-2; tentative D call: TRBD1 (5 bases). Trimming took 4 bases from V and 6 from J, leaving 15 bases between them. Looked up from germline, CDR1 is DFQATT and CDR2 is SNEGSKA (reference sequence). The CDR3 consists of 14 residues. The CDR3 loop reads CSAISRVVPGELFF. In DNA form, the CDR3 reads TGCAGTGCTATTTCCAGGGTGGTTCCCGGGGAGCTGTTTTTT.

In this sample, this clonotype turned up a few times. The J gene is TRBJ1-2, the V gene TRBV30; 8 positions agree with TRBD1. The CDR3 has 14 amino acids. Per germline, CDR1 GTSNPN and CDR2 SVGIG (reference sequence). J was trimmed by 5 bases and V by 3 bases; bases with no gene match: 8. The CDR3 sequence is CAWRGTGGWYGYTF. The CDR3 nucleotides are TGTGCCTGGAGGGGTACAGGGGGTTGGTATGGCTACACCTTC.

V usage is TRBV19 and J usage is TRBJ2-2; D remains unclear. The V and J ends lost 4 bases and 2 bases respectively, with 5 bases between them. This CDR3 has 13 amino acids. Germline CDR1 and CDR2: LNHDA and SQIVND (reference sequence). The CDR3 sequence: CASSNLNTGELFF. The DNA for the CDR3 is TGTGCCAGTAGTAATCTAAACACCGGGGAGCTGTTTTTT. Using reference TRBV19 and TRBJ2-2 for the parts outside the CDR3, the full variable domain is DGGITQSPKYLFRKEGQNVTLSCEQNLNHDAMYWYRQDPGQGLRLIYYSQIVNDFQKGDIAEGYSVSREKKESFPLTVTSAQKNPTAFYLCASSNLNTGELFFGEGSRLTVL.

This clonotype came up a few times. The chain's CDR3 is CSAPSGLAQETQYF. CDR3 nucleotide sequence: TGCAGTGCCCCATCGGGACTAGCGCAAGAGACCCAGTACTTC. This sequence joins TRBV20-1 and TRBJ2-5; TRBD2 agrees at 10 bases. This CDR3 spans 14 amino acids. Trimming took 6 bases from V and 2 from J; bases not matched to a gene: 6. CDR1 and CDR2 from the germline V gene are DFQATT and SNEGSKA (reference sequence).

This clonotype was detected a few times. J is TRBJ2-1 and V is TRBV12-3 or TRBV12-4, with TRBD2 as a possible D gene (6 bases). Trimming stripped 6 bases from V and 6 bases from J, with 15 bases between. The CDR3 totals 14 residues. As DNA, the CDR3 is TGTGCCAGCAGCACCCGGGGGTACGGCAATGAGCAGTTCTTC. Amino acid sequence: CASSTRGYGNEQFF.